These 10 T cell receptor beta chains were sequenced from one sample in a study of blood T cell repertoires in COVID-19. Produced via immunoSEQ multiplex PCR; TCRdb's table is partial and in-frame only. The repertoire holds some 390,000 clones, with roughly 90% as singletons. Material for sequencing was PBMCs or T cells enriched from blood (not recorded which). The receptors stem from a woman aged 25 to 39 who had recovered from COVID-19.

This chain connects TRBV5-1 to TRBJ2-1, with TRBD1 as a possible D gene (5 bases). V lost 2 bases, J lost 2 bases, and 11 bases lay in between. Germline V lookup: CDR1 SGHRS, CDR2 YFSETQ. The CDR3 has 15 residues. The CDR3 protein is CASSLQVNPYNEQFF. DNA for the CDR3: TGCGCCAGCAGCTTACAGGTTAACCCCTACAATGAGCAGTTCTTC.

The chain combines TRBV9 with TRBJ1-3; D is ambiguous. This CDR3 is 14 amino acids long. Deletions cut 4 bases from V and 6 bases from J, with 14 bases between. Looked up from germline, CDR1 is SGDLS and CDR2 is YYNGEE. The CDR3 region is CASSLGRVANTIYF. CDR3 sequence (DNA): TGTGCCAGCAGCTTAGGGAGGGTGGCAAACACCATATATTTT.

The gene calls are TRBV5-1 and TRBJ2-7; 7 nucleotides agree with TRBD1. V lost 4 bases to trimming and J lost 0 bases; unmatched junction nucleotides: 7. CDR1 is SGHRS and CDR2 is YFSETQ in the germline V gene. The CDR3 has 15 amino acids. In DNA, the CDR3 is TGCGCCAGCAGCACCCCGGGACAGCCCTCCTACGAGCAGTACTTC. It is translated as CASSTPGQPSYEQYF.

This clone has only one observation. This sequence joins TRBV19 and TRBJ1-2, with D possibly TRBD1 on 6 matching bases. The CDR3 totals 15 residues. The germline V and J ends were trimmed by 4 bases and 5 bases, with 17 bases remaining between them. Germline values: CDR1 LNHDA, CDR2 SQIVND (reference sequence). The CDR3 DNA follows: TGTGCCAGTAGTACCCACGGACAGAAGTATTATGGCTACACCTTC. Amino acids: CASSTHGQKYYGYTF.

The chain uses TRBV5-1 and TRBJ1-1; D ambiguous. CDR1 SGHRS and CDR2 YFSETQ come from the germline V gene. CDR3 length: 15 residues. V was clipped by 8 bases and J by 1 base, with 18 bases between them. DNA for the CDR3: TGCGCCAGTGAACGTGATCAGACGGGGAACACTGAAGCTTTCTTT. It is translated as CASERDQTGNTEAFF.

The chain is built from TRBV5-4 and TRBJ2-7, with D tentatively TRBD2 (6 bases). CDR1 is SGHNT, CDR2 YYREEE, per germline (reference sequence). There are 17 residues in the CDR3. Trimming stripped 4 bases from V and 0 bases from J, with 20 bases between. The CDR3 here is CASSPGPWRGSSYEQYF. The CDR3 DNA is TGTGCCAGCAGCCCGGGTCCCTGGCGGGGCTCCTCCTACGAGCAGTACTTC.

This chain links TRBV6-5 with TRBJ1-3; D is uncertain. The V gene lost 0 bases and the J gene lost 0 bases, with 6 bases spanning the gap. Germline V gene sequence: CDR1 MNHEY, CDR2 SVGAGI. This CDR3 has 15 amino acids. CDR3 region: CASSYSTNSGNTIYF. The DNA of the CDR3 is TGTGCCAGCAGTTACTCGACTAACTCTGGAAACACCATATATTTT.

The V gene is TRBV11-2, the J gene TRBJ1-2, with 11 bases identical to TRBD1. V was clipped by 1 base and J by 5 bases; unmatched bases: 6. Per germline, CDR1 SGHAT and CDR2 FQNNGV. This CDR3 spans 16 amino acids. CDR3 coding DNA: TGTGCCAGCAGCTTAGTGCCGGGACAGGGGGGGTATGGCTACACCTTC. It specifies CASSLVPGQGGYGYTF.

This chain joins TRBV4-1 and TRBJ2-1, with a tentative D call TRBD2 (5 bases). Trimming removed 5 bases at V and 7 bases at J, with 15 bases between. Germline V CDR1 and CDR2: MGHRA, YSYEKL. The CDR3 has 14 amino acids. The CDR3: CASSWRTDQNEQFF. The CDR3 DNA follows: TGCGCCAGCAGCTGGAGGACTGACCAAAATGAGCAGTTCTTC.

V and J are TRBV28 and TRBJ1-1, with 7 bases aligning to TRBD1. The CDR3 has 13 amino acids. Germline values: CDR1 MDHEN, CDR2 SYDVKM. The J segment lost 7 bases and the V segment lost 2 bases, leaving 4 bases of the junction unmatched. For the CDR3, the DNA is TGTGCCAGCAGTTTAGGACAGGACCTTGAAGCTTTCTTT. This encodes CASSLGQDLEAFF.